The source of this T cell receptor (beta chain) is a study of T-cell memory formation after mild COVID-19 (dated by TCRdb to the early 2020s). General notes on the study: TCR sequence clusters from the two donors were found to be largely donor specific. The cohort comprised two young, previously healthy adult volunteers, one female and one male. In two donors, T-cell clones that expanded and contracted after mild COVID-19 were followed by sequencing TCRalpha and TCRbeta repertoires longitudinally. On the study overall, not on this receptor specifically: Whether the second-wave clones peaking on day 37 were SARS-CoV-2 specific was not confirmed. Contracting CD4+ clones were located mainly in the CM and EM memory subsets, whereas CD8+ clones were found to be enriched in EMRA. From day 15 to 85, contracting clones showed balanced CD4/CD8 phenotypes, whereas a second wave of clones that expanded from day 15 to 37 leaned towards CD4+. The study included only a couple of mild cases, and larger cohorts that include severe cases with pre-infection samples were judged to be necessary. The detection of some responding clones in pre-infection memory suggests that pre-existing cross-reactive memory T cells joined the SARS-CoV-2 response.

Concerning this clonotype itself: Its recognized antigen is unknown. Base qualities are not at hand, and no much larger clone is one base apart.

Sequencing instrument: Illumina NovaSeq 6000. TCRalpha and TCRbeta cDNA libraries were built by 5'RACE with constant-segment primers, adding sample barcodes and unique molecular identifiers. Trizol reagent was used to extract RNA from every sample. The libraries were amplified in two PCR steps, and the second step added a second sample barcode and Illumina TruSeq adapters. Sequencing of libraries was performed on an Illumina NovaSeq with 2 x 150 bp paired-end reads. In the original analysis: The reads were demultiplexed and collapsed into UMI-guided consensus sequences using migec v1.2.7. With mixcr v2.1.11, UMI consensuses were aligned to TRA and TRB V and J templates and assembled into clonotypes. Expanded or contracted clonotypes were those called significant by both edgeR and NoisET, with noise models trained on biological replicates. For edgeR calls, a false discovery rate-adjusted p below 0.01 and a log2 fold-change threshold of 1 were applied. PCA with hierarchical clustering of max-normalized trajectories of the 1000 most abundant clonotypes was used as exploratory dynamics analysis. Each responding clone was given a CD4 or CD8 phenotype based on the CD4+ and CD8+ repertoires, which had been sequenced separately. The public reads were run again by TCRdb, first through fastp at Q25 and then through MiXCR, and only productive beta chains were kept. Rows with a matching CDR3 protein are joined into one entry that keeps the most common DNA and genes. The V and J calls and clone size come from TCRdb's table, not from the authors' own analysis. The sample table shows roughly 250,000 distinct CDR3 sequences, and around 15% are seen once. The biggest ten clones account for under 25% of the sample.

Ficoll-Paque density gradient centrifugation was the method used to isolate PBMCs. Taken from cysteine to phenylalanine, the CDR3 has 14 residues. Solely the CDR3 DNA is kept, with 42 bases framed from the first base. At the junction V is shortened by 1 base and J by 7 bases, with 14 bases in between. The germline V gene sets CDR1 to SGHRS and CDR2 to YFSETQ. The TCR sequence derives from a man aged 18 to 30 who had mild COVID-19 (a few samples of this study predate the infection). The sample titles of this study are shuffled in the database, so cell type and time point are left out; the donor was told from shared clones. This chain joins TRBV5-1 to TRBJ1-1, with the D gene call left open. Source material: PBMCs or a T cell subset sorted from them (not recorded which). The CDR3 reads CASSLPGRPGEAFF. The DNA is as follows: TGCGCCAGCAGCTTGCCCGGCAGACCGGGTGAAGCTTTCTTT.